This is a list of T cell receptor beta chains from one sample in a study of response to subunit inactivated influenza vaccine. TCRdb recomputed calls from the RT-PCR reads with MiXCR, one row per CDR3 protein. Among a few hundred thousand distinct CDR3 sequences listed, 14% were seen once. Sequencing used PBMCs from blood, obtained approximately 13 days after vaccination. These receptors were obtained from a man over 45 who received an inactivated influenza vaccine. Each CDR3 is given with its conserved first and last residue. The order of the fields is CDR3 DNA, CDR3 protein, clone size, D gene, J gene, V gene. D genes are given only for firm matches. Clone size, where shown, is once, few, many, or a class for clones that have expanded.

cdr3_nt: TGTGCCGGAGGGGCTAGCGGGGCTCAGCAGTACTTC
cdr3_aa: CAGGASGAQQYF
clone_size: NA
d_call: TRBD2
j_call: TRBJ2-7
v_call: TRBV6-1

cdr3_nt: TGTGCCAGCAGCTTACACGGGGGTCGGAACACTGAAGCTTTCTTT
cdr3_aa: CASSLHGGRNTEAFF
clone_size: few
d_call: NA
j_call: TRBJ1-1
v_call: TRBV7-9

cdr3_nt: TGTGCCAGCAGCCGGGGACAGGGGAGGGAGACTGAAGCTTTCTTT
cdr3_aa: CASSRGQGRETEAFF
clone_size: few
d_call: TRBD1
j_call: TRBJ1-1
v_call: TRBV5-6

cdr3_nt: TGTGCCAGCAGCTTAGGGACAGGGGCTCTGTACGAGCAGTACTTC
cdr3_aa: CASSLGTGALYEQYF
clone_size: NA
d_call: TRBD1
j_call: TRBJ2-7
v_call: TRBV11-3

cdr3_nt: TGTGCCAGCACCCCCTTGAGCGGGATAGCAGATACGCAGTATTTT
cdr3_aa: CASTPLSGIADTQYF
clone_size: few
d_call: TRBD2
j_call: TRBJ2-3
v_call: TRBV27

cdr3_nt: TGTGCCAGCAGCTTAGGGTTTGAGCGGTTTCTCAACGAGCAGTACTTC
cdr3_aa: CASSLGFERFLNEQYF
clone_size: NA
d_call: NA
j_call: TRBJ2-7
v_call: TRBV7-2

cdr3_nt: TGTGCCAGTAGTCCGGGACAGGGAGCTTTCTACGAGCAGTACTTC
cdr3_aa: CASSPGQGAFYEQYF
clone_size: few
d_call: TRBD1
j_call: TRBJ2-7
v_call: TRBV19

cdr3_nt: TGTGCCAGCAGTCTGCAGTTCGGAAACACCATATATTTT
cdr3_aa: CASSLQFGNTIYF
clone_size: few
d_call: NA
j_call: TRBJ1-3
v_call: TRBV6-2/TRBV6-3

cdr3_nt: TGCAGCGTTGAAGTAGGTCCGGGAGTGGAGACCCAGTACTTC
cdr3_aa: CSVEVGPGVETQYF
clone_size: NA
d_call: NA
j_call: TRBJ2-5
v_call: TRBV29-1

cdr3_nt: TGTGCCAGCAGCCCCGGCGGCTTTAGGAATGAGCAGTTCTTC
cdr3_aa: CASSPGGFRNEQFF
clone_size: NA
d_call: NA
j_call: TRBJ2-1
v_call: TRBV7-2

cdr3_nt: TGTGCCAGCAGTTACCACCAGGGACCTAAAGGGGAAAAACTGTTTTTT
cdr3_aa: CASSYHQGPKGEKLFF
clone_size: many
d_call: NA
j_call: TRBJ1-4
v_call: TRBV6-5

cdr3_nt: TGTGCCAGCAGCCGTGTTGGGACTGAAGCTTTCTTT
cdr3_aa: CASSRVGTEAFF
clone_size: NA
d_call: NA
j_call: TRBJ1-1
v_call: TRBV7-6

cdr3_nt: TGCGCCAGCAGCTTGTCTTTGCGGGACAGTACCTACGAGCAGTACTTC
cdr3_aa: CASSLSLRDSTYEQYF
clone_size: few
d_call: NA
j_call: TRBJ2-7
v_call: TRBV5-1

cdr3_nt: TGTGCCAGTAGTATAGGGTTAGCGACTTCCTACGAGCAGTACTTC
cdr3_aa: CASSIGLATSYEQYF
clone_size: NA
d_call: NA
j_call: TRBJ2-7
v_call: TRBV19

cdr3_nt: TGTGCCAGCATCAGACAGATCTCCTACGAGCAGTACTTC
cdr3_aa: CASIRQISYEQYF
clone_size: NA
d_call: NA
j_call: TRBJ2-7
v_call: TRBV2

cdr3_nt: TGTGCCAGCAGTACCACAGGGAACACCGGGGAGCTGTTTTTT
cdr3_aa: CASSTTGNTGELFF
clone_size: many
d_call: NA
j_call: TRBJ2-2
v_call: TRBV12-3/TRBV12-4

cdr3_nt: TGTGCCAGCAGCTTAGGGACAGGGGGGAACTCCTACGAGCAGTACTTC
cdr3_aa: CASSLGTGGNSYEQYF
clone_size: NA
d_call: TRBD1
j_call: TRBJ2-7
v_call: TRBV7-2

cdr3_nt: TGTGCCATCAGTGGAGCCCGCAGCACAGATACGCAGTATTTT
cdr3_aa: CAISGARSTDTQYF
clone_size: few
d_call: NA
j_call: TRBJ2-3
v_call: TRBV10-3

cdr3_nt: TGTGCCATCAGTGACCTCGGGGATTCACCCCTCCACTTT
cdr3_aa: CAISDLGDSPLHF
clone_size: many
d_call: NA
j_call: TRBJ1-6
v_call: TRBV10-3

cdr3_nt: TGTGCCACCAGTGCGGACGTAAACAATCAGCCCCAGCATTTT
cdr3_aa: CATSADVNNQPQHF
clone_size: NA
d_call: NA
j_call: TRBJ1-5
v_call: TRBV24-1

cdr3_nt: TGTGCCAGCAGAACTTTCGGCTCCAACAATGAGCAGTTCTTC
cdr3_aa: CASRTFGSNNEQFF
clone_size: NA
d_call: NA
j_call: TRBJ2-1
v_call: TRBV6-1

cdr3_nt: TGTGCCAGCAGCTTAGTGAAGGGGGATGGCTACACCTTC
cdr3_aa: CASSLVKGDGYTF
clone_size: once
d_call: NA
j_call: TRBJ1-2
v_call: TRBV7-9

cdr3_nt: TGCAGTGCCAGAGATTGGGCTAGCGGGAATGGGAACACCGGGGAGCTGTTTTTT
cdr3_aa: CSARDWASGNGNTGELFF
clone_size: NA
d_call: TRBD2
j_call: TRBJ2-2
v_call: TRBV20-1